The 6 T cell receptor beta chains listed next were all sequenced from one sample in a study of lymphopenia after photon versus proton radiotherapy. Profiling relied on immunoSEQ multiplex PCR, and the TCRdb table lists in-frame clones only, not all of them. The repertoire includes some 170,000 clones, approximately 91% of them detected once, and approximately 4.6% sits in the top ten. Sequencing was performed on peripheral blood, taken from a patient treated with photon-based radiotherapy. The receptors were gathered from a man aged 50 or older with gastric cancer.

V usage is TRBV6-1 and J usage is TRBJ2-7; a possible D gene is TRBD2 (5 bases). The V gene lost 4 bases and the J gene lost 0 bases, with 13 bases spanning the gap. Germline lookup yields CDR1 MNHNS and CDR2 SASEGT. CDR3 length: 15 amino acids. DNA for the CDR3: TGTGCCAGCAGTGTCGTACCGGGGTTCTCCTACGAGCAGTACTTC. Translating it yields CASSVVPGFSYEQYF.

The chain couples TRBV15 to TRBJ2-5; D remains ambiguous. V lost 0 bases to trimming and J lost 4 bases, with 9 bases between them. Germline-derived CDR1 and CDR2 are LNHNV and YYDKDF (reference sequence). This CDR3 spans 14 amino acids. The CDR3 spells CATSRDKVGETQYF. CDR3 nucleotides: TGTGCCACCAGCAGAGATAAGGTGGGAGAGACCCAGTACTTC. Looking up the rest from reference TRBV15 and TRBJ2-5 gives the full variable domain: DAMVIQNPRYQVTQFGKPVTLSCSQTLNHNVMYWYQQKSSQAPKLLFHYYDKDFNNEADTPDNFQSRRPNTSFCFLDIRSPGLGDTAMYLCATSRDKVGETQYFGPGTRLLVL.

The chain couples TRBV15 to TRBJ2-1; TRBD2 aligns across 7 bases. Looked up from germline, CDR1 is LNHNV and CDR2 is YYDKDF (reference sequence). This CDR3 comprises 15 residues. Trimming took 5 bases from V and 6 from J; bases not matched to a gene: 10. CDR3 bases: TGTGCCACCAGCGATGGCGGCGGGAGCAGCAATGAGCAGTTCTTC. This gives the protein CATSDGGGSSNEQFF.

The chain employs TRBV5-6 and TRBJ2-7; D remains ambiguous. Germline V gives CDR1 SGHDT, CDR2 YYEEEE. The CDR3 length is 13 residues. V lost 4 bases to trimming and J lost 0 bases, with 8 bases between them. In DNA, the CDR3 is TGTGCCAGCAGCCCCATTGACTCCTACGAGCAGTACTTC. This codes for CASSPIDSYEQYF.

This chain connects TRBV5-4 to TRBJ1-1; possibly TRBD1 for D (6 bases). Germline loops: CDR1 SGHNT, CDR2 YYREEE (reference sequence). The length of the CDR3 is 15 residues. V lost 2 bases to trimming and J lost 2 bases, with 13 bases between them. The CDR3 coding sequence is TGTGCCAGCAGCTTTGCCGCAGGGGCAAACACTGAAGCTTTCTTT. Its translation is CASSFAAGANTEAFF.

V gene TRBV11-2 combines with J gene TRBJ2-5; 7 bases are shared with TRBD2. Trimming at V came to 3 bases and at J to 4 bases, leaving 5 bases not matched to a gene. This CDR3 has 14 residues. Germline loops: CDR1 SGHAT, CDR2 FQNNGV. As DNA, the CDR3 is TGTGCCAGCAGCTTCCTGGGGGGGAGAGAGACCCAGTACTTC. It specifies CASSFLGGRETQYF.